This passage covers 31 T cell receptor beta chains from one sample sequenced in a study of identical twins. TCRdb passed the 5' RACE reads through MiXCR, listing each CDR3 protein once. The table has 400,000 to 600,000 distinct CDR3 sequences, around 20% seen once. These data were also reused for a study on yellow fever vaccine responses in identical twins.

The sequenced sample consisted of CD4+ T cells sorted from blood. These receptors originate from a woman under 30 in good health.

This clonotype showed up just a few times. V usage is TRBV15 and J usage is TRBJ2-1; D is perhaps TRBD1 or TRBD2 (5 bases each). The CDR3 loop spans 15 amino acids. V was pared by 0 bases and J by 2 bases, with 8 bases between. Per the germline V gene, CDR1 is LNHNV and CDR2 is YYDKDF (reference sequence). The CDR3 sequence: CATSRDRDAYNEQFF. For the CDR3, the DNA is TGTGCCACCAGCAGAGACCGGGACGCCTACAATGAGCAGTTCTTC.

CDR3 residues: CSAGIFSSYNEQFF. The CDR3 DNA is TGCAGTGCGGGGATTTTTAGCTCCTACAATGAGCAGTTCTTC. The rearrangement links TRBV20-1 to TRBJ2-1; D remains unclear. With 6 bases removed from V and 0 bases from J, the gap between germline ends came to 12 bases. This CDR3 is built from 14 residues. The germline gives CDR1 DFQATT, CDR2 SNEGSKA (reference sequence).

This clonotype has a handful of counts. The chain is built from TRBV27 and TRBJ2-7; the D is unclear. Per germline, CDR1 MNHEY and CDR2 SMNVEV (reference sequence). The CDR3 covers 15 residues. V lost 8 bases and J lost 7, with 24 bases in between. In DNA form, the CDR3 reads TGTGCCAGCTCCCTAGTTTTACCCTGGACGGGTGAGCAGTACGTC. Translating gives CASSLVLPWTGEQYV.

The rearrangement joins TRBV14 to TRBJ2-7; 11 nucleotides match TRBD2. The CDR3 runs to 15 residues. The junction had 8 bases not matched to a gene; V was cut back by 6 bases and J by 4 bases. Germline CDR1 is SGHDN and CDR2 is FVKESK. CDR3 amino acids: CASRQTGTSGYEQYF. The DNA for the CDR3 is TGTGCCAGCAGACAAACCGGGACTAGCGGTTACGAGCAGTACTTC.

There are a few counts of this clonotype. The CDR3 region has the DNA TGTGCCAGCAGCTTAGATTTCTGGGGGGGCTACAATGAGCAGTTCTTC. It is translated as CASSLDFWGGYNEQFF. The V and J genes are TRBV11-2 and TRBJ2-1; the match to TRBD2 covers 7 bases. The V segment lost 0 bases and the J segment 3 bases; nucleotides outside the gene matches: 5. The germline gives CDR1 SGHAT, CDR2 FQNNGV. The CDR3 loop spans 16 amino acids. Using reference TRBV11-2 and TRBJ2-1 for the parts outside the CDR3, the full variable domain is EAGVAQSPRYKIIEKRQSVAFWCNPISGHATLYWYQQILGQGPKLLIQFQNNGVVDDSQLPKDRFSAERLKGVDSTLKIQPAKLEDSAVYLCASSLDFWGGYNEQFFGPGTRLTVL.

This clonotype was seen more than once but under ten times. The chain carries TRBV12-3 or TRBV12-4 and TRBJ2-1; TRBD2 agrees at 10 bases. CDR3 length equals 14 residues. Trimming removed 6 bases from V and 8 bases from J; junction bases left unmatched: 7. Written as DNA, the CDR3 is TGTGCCAGCAGAACTAGCGGGAATGGCTATGAGCAGTTCTTC. Amino acids: CASRTSGNGYEQFF.

The chain couples TRBV15 to TRBJ2-1; 9 bases align to TRBD2. CDR1 and CDR2 from the germline V gene are LNHNV and YYDKDF (reference sequence). V lost 3 bases to trimming and J lost 7 bases; unmatched junction nucleotides: 7. The CDR3 has 15 amino acids. The CDR3 loop is CATSSFSGSYNEQFF. CDR3 DNA sequence: TGTGCCACCAGCAGTTTTAGCGGGAGTTATAATGAGCAGTTCTTC.

The sample holds a few counts of this clonotype. The V gene is TRBV9, the J gene TRBJ2-7, with 8 positions matching TRBD1. V was pared by 0 bases and J by 0 bases, with 5 bases of the junction left unmatched. The CDR3 contains 16 residues. Germline CDR1 and CDR2: SGDLS and YYNGEE. This CDR3 is CASSVEAGGFSYEQYF. Here the CDR3 DNA reads TGTGCCAGCAGCGTAGAGGCAGGGGGCTTCTCCTACGAGCAGTACTTC. Complete variable domain (other parts from reference TRBV9 and TRBJ2-7): DSGVTQTPKHLITATGQRVTLRCSPRSGDLSVYWYQQSLDQGLQFLIQYYNGEERAKGNILERFSAQQFPDLHSELNLSSLELGDSALYFCASSVEAGGFSYEQYFGPGTRLTVT.

Only a few counts were recorded for this clonotype. This chain links TRBV20-1 with TRBJ2-1; TRBD2 agrees at 10 bases. V dropped 2 bases and J dropped 5; count of bases not matched to a gene: 9. The germline V gene has CDR1 DFQATT and CDR2 SNEGSKA (reference sequence). This CDR3 spans 16 amino acids. The CDR3 DNA is TGCAGTGCTAGACCCTTTAGCGGGGGGATGAACAATGAGCAGTTCTTC. Protein product: CSARPFSGGMNNEQFF.

Comments on this clonotype: The junction departs from germline at one end; a sequencing error may be responsible. The genes are TRBV20-1 and TRBJ2-2, with TRBD2 identical over 7 bases. This CDR3 spans 17 amino acids. Germline-derived CDR1 and CDR2 are DFQATT and SNEGSKA (reference sequence). The CDR3 coding sequence is TGCTGTGCTAGAGGGGCGGGAGCGACAACGAACACCGGGGAGCTGTTTTTT. Its protein is CCARGAGATTNTGELFF.

This clonotype was observed a few times. The chain uses TRBV28 and TRBJ2-1; maybe TRBD2 (7 bases). V was clipped by 6 bases and J by 7 bases, with 22 bases between them. The CDR3 runs 16 residues. Germline CDR1 is MDHEN and CDR2 is SYDVKM. CDR3 DNA sequence: TGTGCCAGCAGCTCCGCCGGGCGGGGGCAATGGAATGAGCAGTTCTTC. Translated: CASSSAGRGQWNEQFF.

This clonotype was seen a handful of times. This chain uses TRBV5-1 with TRBJ2-3, with D uncertain. This CDR3 has 14 residues. Germline V gene lookup returns CDR1 SGHRS and CDR2 YFSETQ. V gave up 6 bases and J gave up 2 bases, with 13 bases separating them. CDR3 bases: TGCGCCAGCACCCGAGATGGTTCCACAGATACGCAGTATTTT. Encoded protein: CASTRDGSTDTQYF.

This clonotype was recorded a few times. The rearrangement links TRBV5-1 to TRBJ2-1; 9 nucleotides line up with TRBD2. V shed 2 bases and J 0 bases; nucleotides not matched to a gene: 3. The CDR3 runs to 16 residues. Germline CDR1 reads SGHRS; CDR2 reads YFSETQ. CDR3 sequence reads: CASSLVTSGSYNEQFF. CDR3 coding DNA: TGCGCCAGCAGCTTAGTGACTAGCGGCTCCTACAATGAGCAGTTCTTC. The whole variable domain, filled in from reference TRBV5-1 and TRBJ2-1, reads KAGVTQTPRYLIKTRGQQVTLSCSPISGHRSVSWYQQTPGQGLQFLFEYFSETQRNKGNFPGRFSGRQFSNSRSEMNVSTLELGDSALYLCASSLVTSGSYNEQFFGPGTRLTVL.

V gene TRBV11-3 combines with J gene TRBJ2-2; D possibly corresponds to TRBD2 (8 bases). The CDR3 extends over 17 amino acids. Germline V lookup: CDR1 SGHNT, CDR2 YENEEA. V was clipped by 5 bases and J by 5 bases, with 21 bases between them. The DNA for the CDR3 is TGTGCCAGCAGCCCCCCAGGGGGTAGCGGGACTACCGGGGAGCTGTTTTTT. Translating gives CASSPPGGSGTTGELFF.

This clonotype has only a few counts. The CDR3 nucleotides are TGTGCCAGCAGCTTAGCTGGGAACGGCTACACCTTC. Residues: CASSLAGNGYTF. The chain uses TRBV7-9 and TRBJ1-2; D is undetermined. The CDR3 contains 12 residues. V gave up 0 bases and J gave up 8 bases, with 7 bases separating them. Germline CDR1 SEHNR, CDR2 FQNEAQ (reference sequence).

This clonotype appeared a few times. J is TRBJ2-5 and V is TRBV11-2, with a possible D match to TRBD2 (6 bases). This CDR3 region has 18 residues. The germline V gene encodes CDR1 SGHAT and CDR2 FQNNGV. The V end was cut by 5 bases, the J end by 1 base, with 23 bases between. CDR3 loop: CASSVDIAARQIQETQYF. CDR3 nucleotides: TGTGCCAGCAGCGTCGACATAGCGGCCAGACAAATCCAAGAGACCCAGTACTTC.

This clonotype was observed a handful of times. The rearrangement links TRBV9 to TRBJ2-1, with D unclear. V was shortened by 0 bases and J by 7 bases, with 8 bases between the two germline ends. The CDR3 has 13 residues. The germline V gene encodes CDR1 SGDLS and CDR2 YYNGEE. CDR3 sequence: CASSVEVYNEQFF. The CDR3 DNA is TGTGCCAGCAGCGTAGAAGTCTATAATGAGCAGTTCTTC.

The rearrangement joins TRBV18 to TRBJ2-4; D unclear. The V end lost 6 bases, the J end lost 5 bases, and 8 bases lay between the germline ends. The CDR3 totals 12 residues. The germline CDR1 and CDR2 sequences are KGHSH and LQKENI. CDR3 in amino acids: CASSPAENIQYF. Written as DNA, the CDR3 is TGTGCCAGCTCCCCAGCTGAAAACATTCAGTACTTC.

V and J are TRBV12-3 or TRBV12-4 and TRBJ1-5; 8 positions agree with TRBD1. CDR3 length: 17 residues. Trimming at V came to 7 bases and at J to 6 bases, leaving 17 bases not matched to a gene. The CDR3 nucleotides are TGTGCCAGCACTCAGTGGGGCACAGGGGGAATAGGTCAGCCCCAGCATTTT. As protein: CASTQWGTGGIGQPQHF.

The chain links TRBV14 to TRBJ2-2, with D unclear. The CDR3 has 13 residues. Germline V CDR1 and CDR2: SGHDN, FVKESK. V was trimmed by 6 bases and J by 5 bases, leaving 10 bases between them. CDR3 amino acids: CASRQHGTGELFF. DNA for the CDR3: TGTGCCAGCAGACAGCACGGGACCGGGGAGCTGTTTTTT.

The V and J genes are TRBV19 and TRBJ2-2; D may be TRBD1 (5 bases). The CDR3 loop spans 15 amino acids. Between the trimmed V and J ends, which lost 4 bases and 7 bases, there was a span of 16 bases. The germline CDR1 and CDR2 sequences are LNHDA and SQIVND (reference sequence). CDR3 amino acids: CASSTGQTPSGELFF. The CDR3, as DNA: TGTGCCAGTAGTACTGGACAAACGCCAAGCGGGGAGCTGTTTTTT.

V is TRBV15 and J is TRBJ1-4, with 9 bases lining up with TRBD1. Germline V gene sequence: CDR1 LNHNV, CDR2 YYDKDF (reference sequence). The V and J ends lost 0 bases and 4 bases, in that order; junction bases with no gene match: 3. The CDR3 extends over 16 amino acids. In DNA, the CDR3 is TGTGCCACCAGCAGAGATGCGGGACAGGGTAATGAAAAACTGTTTTTT. It specifies CATSRDAGQGNEKLFF.

The chain employs TRBV11-2 and TRBJ1-1, with D possibly matching TRBD1 (6 bases). CDR3 length: 15 residues. Germline V gene data show CDR1 as SGHAT and CDR2 as FQNNGV. The V gene lost 0 bases and the J gene lost 0 bases, with 8 bases spanning the gap. The CDR3 loop reads CASSLEGAVNTEAFF. The CDR3 nucleotides read TGTGCCAGCAGCTTAGAGGGGGCTGTGAACACTGAAGCTTTCTTT.

This clonotype has more than one count but fewer than ten. V and J are TRBV6-2 or TRBV6-3 and TRBJ2-7, with 8 bases matching TRBD2. The CDR3 extends over 14 amino acids. J lost 4 bases, V lost 3 bases, and 5 bases had no gene match. Germline CDR1 MNHEY, CDR2 SVGEGT. Here the CDR3 reads CASSYTGGPYEQYF. CDR3 DNA sequence: TGTGCCAGCAGTTATACGGGAGGGCCTTACGAGCAGTACTTC.

This rearrangement joins TRBV24-1 to TRBJ2-2; TRBD1 matches at 11 bases. Germline V CDR1 and CDR2: KGHDR, SFDVKD. V trimming: 7 bases; J trimming: 4 bases; junction bases outside the gene matches: 10. The CDR3 is 17 residues long. The CDR3 spells CATSLGSGTGGTGELFF. The CDR3, as DNA: TGTGCCACCAGCCTAGGATCCGGGACAGGGGGCACCGGGGAGCTGTTTTTT.

The CDR3 coding sequence is TGCAGTGCTAGAGATCCGGTTGGGGGAGAGACCCAGTACTTC. This sequence encodes CSARDPVGGETQYF. The chain combines TRBV20-1 with TRBJ2-5; D possibly matches TRBD1 or TRBD2 (5 bases each). Germline CDR1 DFQATT, CDR2 SNEGSKA (reference sequence). V shed 0 bases and J shed 4 bases, with 12 bases lying between them. The CDR3 length is 14 residues.

This clonotype was observed a handful of times. This rearrangement joins TRBV4-1 to TRBJ2-5; 9 positions agree with TRBD2. The CDR3 contains 15 residues. Losses at the gene ends were 1 base for V and 7 bases for J; bases not matched to a gene: 7. Per the germline V gene, CDR1 is MGHRA and CDR2 is YSYEKL. The CDR3 is CASSQGLAVPPTQYF. CDR3 sequence (DNA): TGCGCCAGCAGCCAAGGACTAGCGGTGCCGCCGACCCAGTACTTC.

This clonotype turned up a few times. The chain recombines TRBV4-1 with TRBJ2-7; D may be TRBD1 or TRBD2 (5 bases each). The CDR3 has 16 residues. From germline, CDR1 is MGHRA and CDR2 YSYEKL. V lost 0 bases, J lost 7 bases, and 19 bases lay in between. This chain's CDR3 is CASSQDFPGTPGEQYV. CDR3 DNA: TGCGCCAGCAGCCAAGATTTCCCCGGGACCCCCGGGGAGCAGTACGTC.

This chain uses TRBV5-1 with TRBJ2-3; D call uncertain. From germline, CDR1 is SGHRS and CDR2 YFSETQ. There are 17 residues in the CDR3. The V and J ends lost 4 bases and 1 base respectively, with 19 bases between them. The chain's CDR3 is CASSGPRDIQRTDTQYF. The CDR3, as DNA: TGCGCCAGCAGCGGACCTAGAGACATCCAGCGCACAGATACGCAGTATTTT.

The chain uses TRBV2 and TRBJ2-1; 14 bases agree with TRBD2. V gave up 6 bases and J gave up 14 bases; unmatched junction bases: 12. Looked up from germline, CDR1 is SNHLY and CDR2 is FYNNEI. The CDR3 covers 15 residues. The CDR3 DNA is TGTGCCAGCAGGGAGGCCGGGACTAGCGGGAGTAGGGAGTTCTTC. This gives the protein CASREAGTSGSREFF.

J is TRBJ2-3 and V is TRBV20-1; 14 nucleotides line up with TRBD2. The CDR3 contains 18 residues. CDR1 is DFQATT and CDR2 is SNEGSKA in the germline V gene (reference sequence). J gave up 7 bases and V 3 bases, and 15 bases lay outside the gene matches. Here the CDR3 reads CSASKTGLAGVGSNTQYF. The CDR3 DNA is TGCAGTGCTAGTAAGACGGGACTAGCGGGAGTGGGATCCAATACGCAGTATTTT.